These 32 T cell receptor beta chains were all obtained from the same sample, sequenced in a study of shared clonotypes between healthy human individuals. Libraries were prepared by immunoSEQ multiplex PCR; TCRdb keeps only in-frame clonotypes and omits some of them. The sample holds 2 million to 2.5 million clones, 90% to 95% seen once. The sample consisted of naive CD4+ T cells sorted from blood. Stated subset: CD45RA+ positively selected. Receptors originate from a man younger than 35 in good health.

This chain joins TRBV11-2 and TRBJ1-4, with D possibly matching TRBD1 (5 bases). With 6 bases removed from V and 6 bases from J, the gap between germline ends came to 23 bases. CDR3 length: 17 amino acids. From germline, CDR1 is SGHAT and CDR2 FQNNGV. This chain's CDR3 is CASSRGRVENWDEKLFF. In DNA, the CDR3 is TGTGCCAGCAGTCGGGGGAGGGTTGAGAATTGGGATGAAAAACTGTTTTTT.

The rearrangement uses TRBV7-6 and TRBJ1-2, with no clear D. This CDR3 region has 13 residues. With 1 base removed from V and 6 bases from J, the gap between germline ends came to 9 bases. Germline V lookup: CDR1 SGHVS, CDR2 FNYEAQ. CDR3 sequence: CASSLEPGNGYTF. Written as DNA, the CDR3 is TGTGCCAGCAGCTTAGAACCCGGGAATGGCTACACCTTC.

This rearrangement joins TRBV7-5 to TRBJ2-7; TRBD2 is the table's D call, not checked against the DNA. TRBV7-5 is deemed a pseudogene. This CDR3 has 16 residues. The CDR3 here is CARSLVSGRVSYEQYF. CDR3 nucleotides: TGTGCCAGAAGCTTGGTTAGCGGGAGGGTGTCTTACGAGCAGTACTTC.

The chain couples TRBV6-1 to TRBJ2-7; possible D gene TRBD1, 6 bases. The CDR3 covers 13 residues. CDR1 is MNHNS and CDR2 is SASEGT in the germline V gene. V was shortened by 2 bases and J by 6 bases, with 11 bases between the two germline ends. The CDR3 nucleotides are TGTGCCAGCAGTGAAAGACAGGTTTCCGAGCAGTACTTC. It specifies CASSERQVSEQYF.

The chain uses TRBV5-1 and TRBJ1-1; 7 nucleotides match TRBD1. The CDR3 contains 14 residues. Germline lookup yields CDR1 SGHRS and CDR2 YFSETQ. J was trimmed by 6 bases and V by 7 bases; bases with no gene match: 12. CDR3 residues: CASGRTGGIAEAFF. CDR3 sequence (DNA): TGCGCCAGCGGCCGGACAGGAGGGATCGCTGAAGCTTTCTTT.

The chain employs TRBV4-3 and TRBJ2-6, with D possibly matching TRBD2 (6 bases). Trimming cost V 0 bases and J 0 bases, with 6 bases left between them. CDR3 length: 16 residues. Germline V gives CDR1 LGHNA, CDR2 YSLEER. The CDR3 sequence is CASSQEGLSGANVLTF. As DNA, the CDR3 is TGCGCCAGCAGCCAAGAGGGACTCTCTGGGGCCAACGTCCTGACTTTC.

For this clone: Within the sample, other DNA sequences also encode this same CDR3. The genes are TRBV30 and TRBJ1-3; D unresolved. V lost 0 bases, J lost 2 bases, and 5 bases lay in between. Germline V CDR1 and CDR2: GTSNPN, SVGIG (reference sequence). The CDR3 has 13 residues. CDR3 residues: CAWSVTTGNTIYF. DNA of the CDR3: TGTGCCTGGAGTGTTACAACTGGAAACACCATATATTTT.

This rearrangement joins TRBV7-8 to TRBJ1-5, with D possibly being TRBD1 (6 bases). From germline, CDR1 is SGHVS and CDR2 FQNEAQ. The germline V and J ends were trimmed by 3 bases and 1 base, with 10 bases remaining between them. The CDR3 runs to 15 residues. The CDR3 loop reads CASSLQGLSNQPQHF. CDR3 nucleotides: TGTGCCAGCAGCTTGCAGGGGTTGAGCAATCAGCCCCAGCATTTT. The full variable domain, rest sourced from reference TRBV7-8 and TRBJ1-5, is GAGVSQSPRYKVAKRGQDVALRCDPISGHVSLFWYQQALGQGPEFLTYFQNEAQLDKSGLPSDRFFAERPEGSVSTLKIQRTQQEDSAVYLCASSLQGLSNQPQHFGDGTRLSIL.

The genes are TRBV7-2 and TRBJ2-7, with TRBD2 matching 12 bases. CDR3 length: 15 amino acids. V lost 5 bases to trimming and J lost 7 bases; unmatched junction nucleotides: 9. CDR1 is SGHTA, CDR2 FQGNSA, per germline. The CDR3: CASSPLAGGGLEQYF. In DNA form, the CDR3 reads TGTGCCAGCAGCCCACTAGCGGGAGGTGGTCTGGAGCAGTACTTC.

V usage is TRBV29-1 and J usage is TRBJ2-1; the match to TRBD2 covers 11 bases. Germline CDR1 SQVTM, CDR2 ANQGSEA. The CDR3 is made up of 13 amino acids. V was pared by 8 bases and J by 6 bases, with 6 bases of the junction left unmatched. In DNA form, the CDR3 reads TGCAGCCCCCCGACTAGCGGGGTCAATGAGCAGTTCTTC. Amino acids: CSPPTSGVNEQFF.

The CDR3, as DNA: TGTGCCAGCAGTGAAGGGCAGGTCGTCCCTGAAGCTTTCTTT. This codes for CASSEGQVVPEAFF. J is TRBJ1-1 and V is TRBV6-1, with unresolved D. The CDR3 contains 14 residues. V was trimmed by 1 base and J by 6 bases, leaving 12 bases between them. CDR1 and CDR2 from the germline V gene are MNHNS and SASEGT.

The V call is TRBV25-1, the J call TRBJ1-5; the match to TRBD1 covers 8 bases. Per germline, CDR1 MGHDK and CDR2 SYGVNS. Unmatched junction bases numbered 5, after V lost 6 bases and J lost 4 bases. The CDR3 spans 14 residues. CDR3 sequence (DNA): TGTGCCAGCAGCGAGAGGACAGGGAATCAGCCCCAGCATTTT. Protein product: CASSERTGNQPQHF.

This clone came up a few times. The CDR3 DNA sequence: TGCGCCAGCAGCTGGGGGTCGGTGAACACCGGGGAGCTGTTTTTT. This codes for CASSWGSVNTGELFF. The chain has TRBV5-1 and TRBJ2-2; D is possibly TRBD1 or TRBD2 (5 bases each). CDR1 SGHRS and CDR2 YFSETQ come from the germline V gene. The germline V and J ends were trimmed by 3 bases and 1 base, with 10 bases remaining between them. CDR3 length: 15 amino acids.

The chain recombines TRBV19 with TRBJ2-4, with 7 bases aligning to TRBD1. With V trimmed by 4 bases and J by 14 bases, 14 bases remained unmatched. Germline V gives CDR1 LNHDA, CDR2 SQIVND (reference sequence). The CDR3 has 14 residues. The chain's CDR3 is CASSTKPGQALKYF. CDR3 nucleotides: TGTGCCAGTAGTACTAAACCCGGACAGGCCCTCAAGTACTTC.

The chain has TRBV7-2 and TRBJ1-6; the D is unclear. The CDR3 is 17 amino acids. V lost 4 bases and J 0 bases, leaving 13 bases between the germline ends. Germline CDR1 reads SGHTA; CDR2 reads FQGNSA. CDR3 sequence: CASSYSMSSSYNSPLHF. CDR3 DNA: TGTGCCAGCAGCTATAGTATGTCTAGCTCCTATAATTCACCCCTCCACTTT.

This rearrangement joins TRBV7-2 to TRBJ2-2; no clear D. V was pared by 0 bases and J by 6 bases, with 8 bases between. Germline V lookup: CDR1 SGHTA, CDR2 FQGNSA. The CDR3 has 14 residues. The CDR3, as DNA: TGTGCCAGCAGCTTAGCGCAGGTCGCCGGGGAGCTGTTTTTT. The encoded protein is CASSLAQVAGELFF. Supplemented by reference TRBV7-2 and TRBJ2-2, the full variable domain reads GAGVSQSPSNKVTEKGKDVELRCDPISGHTALYWYRQSLGQGLEFLIYFQGNSAPDKSGLPSDRFSAERTGGSVSTLTIQRTQQEDSAVYLCASSLAQVAGELFFGEGSRLTVL.

This chain joins TRBV29-1 and TRBJ2-7; 8 nucleotides match TRBD1. This CDR3 has 13 amino acids. The germline CDR1 and CDR2 sequences are SQVTM and ANQGSEA. V shed 5 bases and J 4 bases; nucleotides not matched to a gene: 7. The CDR3 DNA sequence: TGCAGCGTTCGGCAGGGGGCTGGTTACGAGCAGTACTTC. Protein product: CSVRQGAGYEQYF.

The chain links TRBV9 to TRBJ2-5; 7 positions agree with TRBD2. The junction had 7 bases not matched to a gene; V was cut back by 0 bases and J by 2 bases. Per the germline V gene, CDR1 is SGDLS and CDR2 is YYNGEE. The CDR3 length is 16 residues. Written as DNA, the CDR3 is TGTGCCAGCAGCGTAGGAGGAGCGGGGAATCAAGAGACCCAGTACTTC. The encoded protein is CASSVGGAGNQETQYF.

This sequence joins TRBV5-1 and TRBJ2-3; 15 bases match TRBD2. The CDR3 length is 18 residues. The ends lost 3 bases at V and 0 bases at J; junction bases unmatched: 5. Germline V gives CDR1 SGHRS, CDR2 YFSETQ. As DNA, the CDR3 is TGCGCCAGCAGCTCCGGGACTAGCGGGAGGCTAAGCACAGATACGCAGTATTTT. This sequence encodes CASSSGTSGRLSTDTQYF. The complete variable domain, with remaining parts taken from reference TRBV5-1 and TRBJ2-3, reads KAGVTQTPRYLIKTRGQQVTLSCSPISGHRSVSWYQQTPGQGLQFLFEYFSETQRNKGNFPGRFSGRQFSNSRSEMNVSTLELGDSALYLCASSSGTSGRLSTDTQYFGPGTRLTVL.

This clone was seen only a few times. Other DNA sequences within the sample encode an identical CDR3. This rearrangement joins TRBV7-9 to TRBJ2-7; the match to TRBD1 covers 8 bases. This CDR3 is 19 amino acids long. The trim removed 0 bases at V and 1 base at J, leaving 14 bases unmatched. Germline CDR1 SEHNR, CDR2 FQNEAQ (reference sequence). Here the CDR3 reads CASSLAVRTGGLGSYEQYF. The CDR3 DNA is TGTGCCAGCAGCTTAGCGGTGAGAACAGGGGGACTGGGGTCCTACGAGCAGTACTTC.

The J gene is TRBJ2-1, the V gene TRBV6-1, with a tentative D call TRBD2 (5 bases). V lost 6 bases, J lost 9 bases, and 15 bases lay in between. Germline V CDR1 and CDR2: MNHNS, SASEGT. The CDR3 runs 13 residues. The CDR3 sequence: CASSTSTRTEQFF. CDR3 bases: TGTGCCAGCAGCACATCTACTAGGACTGAGCAGTTCTTC.

The CDR3 protein is CASSPRIGGELFF. In nucleotides, the CDR3 is TGCGCCAGCAGCCCCCGGATCGGAGGGGAGCTGTTTTTT. The chain joins TRBV5-1 to TRBJ2-2; unclear D gene. Germline-derived CDR1 and CDR2 are SGHRS and YFSETQ. V lost 4 bases and J lost 8, with 12 bases in between. The CDR3 runs 13 residues.

V usage is TRBV18 and J usage is TRBJ1-1; D is ambiguous. The CDR3 runs to 12 residues. V lost 6 bases, J lost 7 bases, and 12 bases lay in between. Germline V CDR1 and CDR2: KGHSH, LQKENI. The CDR3 region is CASSGRAVEAFF. The CDR3 coding sequence is TGTGCCAGCTCCGGACGGGCCGTTGAAGCTTTCTTT.

This clone was observed a single time. The J gene is TRBJ1-4, the V gene TRBV5-1; D ambiguous. V was pared by 2 bases and J by 0 bases, with 8 bases between. The CDR3 totals 15 residues. The germline gives CDR1 SGHRS, CDR2 YFSETQ. The CDR3 loop reads CASSFTPATNEKLFF. The CDR3 DNA reads as TGCGCCAGCAGCTTTACCCCAGCAACTAATGAAAAACTGTTTTTT.

This clone was detected only once. The J gene is TRBJ2-7, the V gene TRBV6-1, with D tentatively TRBD1 (6 bases). The CDR3 spans 14 residues. V was cut by 6 bases and J by 2 bases, with 14 bases left in between. CDR1 MNHNS and CDR2 SASEGT come from the germline V gene. Here the CDR3 reads CASRRQVPTYEQYF. CDR3 nucleotides: TGTGCCAGCAGGCGACAGGTGCCAACCTACGAGCAGTACTTC.

The rearrangement joins TRBV7-9 to TRBJ2-1; 8 nucleotides line up with TRBD2. Germline V lookup: CDR1 SEHNR, CDR2 FQNEAQ (reference sequence). J was trimmed by 0 bases and V by 1 base; bases with no gene match: 2. This CDR3 comprises 16 residues. CDR3 region: CASSLESGSSYNEQFF. CDR3 coding DNA: TGTGCCAGCAGCTTAGAGAGCGGGAGCTCCTACAATGAGCAGTTCTTC.

To note about this clone: At the DNA level, this CDR3 is encoded by other sequences in the same sample as well. The chain uses TRBV9 and TRBJ2-5; no reliable D call. The V gene's germline CDR1 is SGDLS and CDR2 YYNGEE. V was pared by 0 bases and J by 1 base, with 4 bases between. This CDR3 has 13 residues. CDR3 protein: CASSVAVQETQYF. The CDR3 DNA is TGTGCCAGCAGCGTAGCTGTCCAAGAGACCCAGTACTTC.

Comment on this clone: Other DNA sequences from this sample encode an identical CDR3 as well. The CDR3 nucleotides read TGCAGCGTTGCACAGGGGGACACTGAAGCTTTCTTT. Protein: CSVAQGDTEAFF. The chain couples TRBV29-1 to TRBJ1-1; 8 bases are a match to TRBD1. The CDR3 is made up of 12 amino acids. The junction had 1 base not matched to a gene; V was cut back by 4 bases and J by 3 bases. Germline V lookup: CDR1 SQVTM, CDR2 ANQGSEA.

The rearrangement joins TRBV7-3 to TRBJ2-7; 7 nucleotides agree with TRBD1. Germline CDR1 SGHTA, CDR2 FQGTGA. The CDR3 consists of 15 residues. After removal of 2 bases from V and 2 bases from J, the junction contained 6 bases not matched to a gene. The CDR3 DNA sequence: TGTGCCAGCAGCTTAGCGACAGGGATGGCCTACGAGCAGTACTTC. As protein: CASSLATGMAYEQYF.

The chain combines TRBV18 with TRBJ1-4; 7 bases match TRBD1. Losses at the gene ends were 0 bases for V and 7 bases for J; bases not matched to a gene: 5. Looked up from germline, CDR1 is KGHSH and CDR2 is LQKENI. This CDR3 spans 15 amino acids. CDR3: CASSPPQGLAEKLFF. The CDR3 region has the DNA TGTGCCAGCTCACCACCACAGGGGCTGGCTGAAAAACTGTTTTTT.

Worth noting for this clone: Other nucleotide sequences from this sample produce the same CDR3. The J gene is TRBJ1-2, the V gene TRBV7-2; 8 bases agree with TRBD1. With 5 bases clipped from V and 2 bases from J, the junction kept 4 bases outside the gene matches. This CDR3 contains 14 residues. Germline loops: CDR1 SGHTA, CDR2 FQGNSA. DNA for the CDR3: TGTGCCAGCAGCCCAGGACAGGGAAACTATGGCTACACCTTC. Protein product: CASSPGQGNYGYTF. Full variable domain (rest looked up from reference TRBV7-2 and TRBJ1-2): GAGVSQSPSNKVTEKGKDVELRCDPISGHTALYWYRQSLGQGLEFLIYFQGNSAPDKSGLPSDRFSAERTGGSVSTLTIQRTQQEDSAVYLCASSPGQGNYGYTFGSGTRLTVV.

This clone appeared once. This sequence joins TRBV28 and TRBJ2-5; tentatively, D is TRBD1 or TRBD2 (6 bases each). This CDR3 has 15 amino acids. Trimming shortened V by 7 bases and J by 3 bases, and 18 bases separated the two germline ends. CDR1 MDHEN and CDR2 SYDVKM come from the germline V gene. The CDR3 sequence: CASKAGGAGEETQYF. The CDR3 coding sequence is TGTGCCAGCAAAGCCGGGGGCGCTGGGGAAGAGACCCAGTACTTC.